These 21 T cell receptor beta chains were sequenced from one sample in a study of post-analysis software for immune sequencing data. Researchers reported that TCR beta cDNA libraries carried unique molecular identifiers. TCRdb re-analysed the PCR reads in MiXCR, keeping a single row per CDR3 protein. The sample lists hundreds of thousands of distinct CDR3 sequences, roughly three fifths occurring once. For these receptors, no antigen is known. Overall study results and limits: Relative to controls, patients had about 5 TRBV segments at higher frequency, with TRBV5-6, TRBV5-1 and TRBV20-1 among these.

Sequenced input: blood. Every receptor here comes from a girl aged 2-10 years with multiple sclerosis.

This clonotype has only a few counts. The CDR3 protein is CASSEGAGDHNQPQHF. Written as DNA, the CDR3 is TGTGCCAGCAGTGAAGGCGCAGGGGATCACAATCAGCCCCAGCATTTT. This rearrangement joins TRBV6-1 to TRBJ1-5; possible D gene TRBD1, 6 bases. The CDR3 runs to 16 residues. The germline CDR1 and CDR2 sequences are MNHNS and SASEGT. V dropped 1 base and J dropped 3 bases, with 13 bases sitting between them.

This clonotype was counted a few times. V usage is TRBV20-1 and J usage is TRBJ2-1, with unresolved D. CDR3 length: 16 residues. Germline V gene lookup returns CDR1 DFQATT and CDR2 SNEGSKA (reference sequence). Trimming removed 5 bases at V and 0 bases at J, with 17 bases between. The CDR3 here is CSAEHSRSLSYNEQFF. DNA of the CDR3: TGCAGTGCTGAACACAGCAGGTCCCTCTCCTACAATGAGCAGTTCTTC.

V and J are TRBV7-8 and TRBJ2-3, with D tentatively TRBD2 (5 bases). Trimming cost V 8 bases and J 2 bases, with 14 bases left between them. This CDR3 region has 14 residues. Germline CDR1 is SGHVS and CDR2 is FQNEAQ. The CDR3 DNA is TGTGCCAGCTTGGAAGCGGACCTCACAGATACGCAGTATTTT. It is translated as CASLEADLTDTQYF.

The chain is built from TRBV7-2 and TRBJ2-5, with TRBD2 matching 7 bases. J was trimmed by 2 bases and V by 5 bases; bases with no gene match: 5. Germline CDR1 reads SGHTA; CDR2 reads FQGNSA. The length of the CDR3 is 14 residues. The CDR3 loop reads CASSVQRGQETQYF. CDR3 DNA: TGTGCCAGCAGCGTCCAGCGGGGTCAAGAGACCCAGTACTTC.

This clonotype was counted a few times. This CDR3 reads CASSLSPEGPYEQYF. DNA for the CDR3: TGCGCCAGCAGCTTGTCCCCAGAGGGCCCCTACGAGCAGTACTTC. V gene TRBV5-1 combines with J gene TRBJ2-7; D is perhaps TRBD2 (5 bases). V lost 1 base to trimming and J lost 2 bases, with 13 bases between them. Germline-derived CDR1 and CDR2 are SGHRS and YFSETQ. The CDR3 spans 15 residues.

There are a few counts of this clonotype. DNA of the CDR3: TGTGCCAGCAGTTGGGGCCTGACAGATACGCAGTATTTT. It is translated as CASSWGLTDTQYF. The chain employs TRBV12-3 or TRBV12-4 and TRBJ2-3, with D perhaps TRBD1 (5 bases). This CDR3 region has 13 residues. V gave up 4 bases and J gave up 3 bases, with 8 bases separating them.

The genes are TRBV6-5 and TRBJ1-6; D may be TRBD1 (5 bases). Germline lookup yields CDR1 MNHEY and CDR2 SVGAGI. Trimming shortened V by 2 bases and J by 7 bases, and 27 bases separated the two germline ends. This CDR3 region has 20 residues. The CDR3 reads CASSYRGTYRQGLINSPLHF. In nucleotides, the CDR3 is TGTGCCAGCAGTTACCGTGGGACTTATCGCCAAGGATTAATAAATTCACCCCTCCACTTT.

The rearrangement uses TRBV7-2 and TRBJ2-1, with 10 bases matching TRBD2. CDR3 size: 15 residues. V lost 6 bases and J lost 2; bases outside the gene matches: 4. In germline, CDR1 is SGHTA, CDR2 FQGNSA. Here the CDR3 reads CASRRSGGAYNEQFF. In DNA, the CDR3 is TGTGCCAGCAGGAGAAGCGGGGGGGCCTACAATGAGCAGTTCTTC.

The chain combines TRBV4-3 with TRBJ2-5; TRBD2 agrees at 11 bases. Germline lookup yields CDR1 LGHNA and CDR2 YSLEER. The length of the CDR3 is 16 residues. V was clipped by 5 bases and J by 5 bases; unmatched bases: 10. The CDR3 coding sequence is TGCGCCAGCAGCTCCCGACGACTAGCGGGGCTGGAGACCCAGTACTTC. Translating gives CASSSRRLAGLETQYF.

This clonotype was counted a few times. V is TRBV18 and J is TRBJ2-1, with unresolved D. This CDR3 spans 17 amino acids. Germline lookup yields CDR1 KGHSH and CDR2 LQKENI. V dropped 2 bases and J dropped 0 bases, with 14 bases sitting between them. CDR3 loop: CASSPIDRESSYNEQFF. CDR3 bases: TGTGCCAGCTCACCAATCGATCGCGAGAGCTCCTACAATGAGCAGTTCTTC.

V usage is TRBV3-1 and J usage is TRBJ2-3; tentative D call: TRBD1 (5 bases). The CDR3 has 16 amino acids. The germline V gene encodes CDR1 LGHDT and CDR2 YNNKEL (reference sequence). V lost 1 base and J lost 3, with 14 bases in between. CDR3 DNA: TGTGCCAGCAGCCAAGCGACAGTAGGTAGGACAGATACGCAGTATTTT. This sequence encodes CASSQATVGRTDTQYF.

This clonotype was seen only a few times. This may come from a read error, since a much larger clone is one base off. The chain is built from TRBV3-1 and TRBJ2-1; TRBD2 aligns across 7 bases. Gene TRBJ2-7 matches the end of the DNA better, so the J call may be wrong. This CDR3 is built from 12 residues. CDR1 LGHDT and CDR2 YNNKEL come from the germline V gene (reference sequence). The CDR3 here is CASRRDYNEQYF. The CDR3 DNA reads TGTGCCAGCAGGAGGGACTACAATGAGCAGTACTTC.

This rearrangement joins TRBV29-1 to TRBJ2-7, with TRBD1 matching over 8 bases. The CDR3 has 13 amino acids. Germline V lookup: CDR1 SQVTM, CDR2 ANQGSEA. The trim removed 4 bases at V and 5 bases at J, leaving 7 bases unmatched. CDR3 sequence (DNA): TGCAGCGTTGCTTGGACAGGGAGACACGAGCAGTACTTC. Its protein is CSVAWTGRHEQYF.

The J gene is TRBJ2-3, the V gene TRBV7-2, with a tentative D call TRBD1 (5 bases). Germline V lookup: CDR1 SGHTA, CDR2 FQGNSA. V was clipped by 4 bases and J by 7 bases, with 9 bases between them. The CDR3 spans 12 residues. The DNA for the CDR3 is TGTGCCAGCAGCTCGACAGTTAATACGCAGTATTTT. It codes for CASSSTVNTQYF.

The chain combines TRBV27 with TRBJ2-5; possible D gene TRBD2, 6 bases. Near its end, the DNA agrees better with TRBJ2-7, so the J call may be wrong. The CDR3 spans 12 residues. The germline V gene has CDR1 MNHEY and CDR2 SMNVEV (reference sequence). CDR3 DNA: TGTGCCAGCAGGGGAGGAGGTTACGAGCAGTACTTC. Amino acid sequence: CASRGGGYEQYF.

This clonotype was counted between two and nine times. This chain joins TRBV5-1 and TRBJ1-5; D is unresolved. V dropped 0 bases and J dropped 6 bases, with 16 bases sitting between them. In germline, CDR1 is SGHRS, CDR2 YFSETQ. The length of the CDR3 is 16 residues. As DNA, the CDR3 is TGCGCCAGCAGCTTGGAGGCAGGAGGGAGCGGTCAGCCCCAGCATTTT. The encoded protein is CASSLEAGGSGQPQHF.

The chain employs TRBV7-9 and TRBJ1-2, with 8 bases fitting TRBD1. V was pared by 0 bases and J by 6 bases, with 3 bases of the junction left unmatched. Germline lookup yields CDR1 SEHNR and CDR2 FQNEAQ (reference sequence). The CDR3 is 14 amino acids. The CDR3 spells CASSLAGRGHGYTF. In DNA form, the CDR3 reads TGTGCCAGCAGCTTAGCGGGCAGGGGGCATGGCTACACCTTC. The entire variable domain, with the rest obtained from reference TRBV7-9 and TRBJ1-2, is as follows: DTGVSQNPRHKITKRGQNVTFRCDPISEHNRLYWYRQTLGQGPEFLTYFQNEAQLEKSRLLSDRFSAERPKGSFSTLEIQRTEQGDSAMYLCASSLAGRGHGYTFGSGTRLTVV.

This clonotype was counted between two and nine times. The chain uses TRBV6-6 and TRBJ2-7; TRBD2 agrees at 11 bases. CDR1 MNHNY and CDR2 SVGAGI come from the germline V gene (reference sequence). J lost 5 bases, V lost 7 bases, and 7 bases had no gene match. This CDR3 contains 14 residues. The CDR3 nucleotides read TGTGCCAGCAAACTAGCGGGAGCTTCCCACGAGCAGTACTTC. It translates to CASKLAGASHEQYF.

This clonotype was counted a few times. The rearrangement links TRBV6-6 to TRBJ2-7, with 7 bases that match TRBD2. This CDR3 region has 16 residues. From germline, CDR1 is MNHNY and CDR2 SVGAGI (reference sequence). V shed 5 bases and J 5 bases; nucleotides not matched to a gene: 15. The DNA for the CDR3 is TGTGCCAGCAGTACCGTCGGACTAGATGGTTCCGACGAGCAGTACTTC. It yields the protein CASSTVGLDGSDEQYF.

J is TRBJ2-1 and V is TRBV13; D uncertain. Trimming removed 3 bases from V and 5 bases from J, with 8 bases in between. CDR1 is PRHDT and CDR2 is FYEKMQ in the germline V gene (reference sequence). CDR3 length: 13 residues. The CDR3 here is CASSFQADNEQFF. CDR3 coding DNA: TGTGCCAGCAGCTTCCAGGCTGACAATGAGCAGTTCTTC.

CDR3 sequence reads: CASSLALAGVYQETQYF. DNA for the CDR3: TGTGCCAGCAGCTTAGCCCTAGCGGGGGTATACCAAGAGACCCAGTACTTC. The rearrangement uses TRBV11-2 and TRBJ2-5, with TRBD2 matching 10 bases. V was clipped by 1 base and J by 0 bases; unmatched bases: 5. This CDR3 contains 17 residues. Looked up from germline, CDR1 is SGHAT and CDR2 is FQNNGV.